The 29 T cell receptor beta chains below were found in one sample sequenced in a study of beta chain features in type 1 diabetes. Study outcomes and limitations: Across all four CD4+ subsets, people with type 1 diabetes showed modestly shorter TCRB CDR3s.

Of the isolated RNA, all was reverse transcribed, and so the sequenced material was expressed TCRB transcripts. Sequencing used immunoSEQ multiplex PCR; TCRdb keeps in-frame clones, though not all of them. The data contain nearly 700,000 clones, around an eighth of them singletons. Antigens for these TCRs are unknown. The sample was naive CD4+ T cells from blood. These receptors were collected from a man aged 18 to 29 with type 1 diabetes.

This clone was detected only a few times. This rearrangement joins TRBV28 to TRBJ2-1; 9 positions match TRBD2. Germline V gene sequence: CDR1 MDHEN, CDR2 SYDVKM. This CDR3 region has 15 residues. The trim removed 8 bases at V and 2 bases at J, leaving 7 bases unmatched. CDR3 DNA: TGTGCCAGCGGAAAGCGGGGGGTGCCCTACAATGAGCAGTTCTTC. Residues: CASGKRGVPYNEQFF.

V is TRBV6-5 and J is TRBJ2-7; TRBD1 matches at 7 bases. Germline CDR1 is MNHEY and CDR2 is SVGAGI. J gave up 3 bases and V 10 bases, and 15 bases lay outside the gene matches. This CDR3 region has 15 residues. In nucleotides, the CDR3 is TGTGCCACCTCAAAACACCGGGACAGAAGCTACGAGCAGTACTTC. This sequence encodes CATSKHRDRSYEQYF.

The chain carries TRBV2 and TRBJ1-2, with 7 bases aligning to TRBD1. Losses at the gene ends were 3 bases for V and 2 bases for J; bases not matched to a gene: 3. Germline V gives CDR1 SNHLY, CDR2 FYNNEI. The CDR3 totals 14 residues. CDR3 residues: CASSDQTGNYGYTF. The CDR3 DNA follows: TGTGCCAGCAGTGACCAGACAGGGAACTATGGCTACACCTTC.

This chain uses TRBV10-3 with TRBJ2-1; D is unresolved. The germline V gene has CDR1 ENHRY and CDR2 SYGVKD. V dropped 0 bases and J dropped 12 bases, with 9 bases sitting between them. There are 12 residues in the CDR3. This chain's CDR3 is CAISESDLRQFF. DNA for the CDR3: TGTGCCATCAGTGAGTCGGACCTTAGGCAGTTCTTC.

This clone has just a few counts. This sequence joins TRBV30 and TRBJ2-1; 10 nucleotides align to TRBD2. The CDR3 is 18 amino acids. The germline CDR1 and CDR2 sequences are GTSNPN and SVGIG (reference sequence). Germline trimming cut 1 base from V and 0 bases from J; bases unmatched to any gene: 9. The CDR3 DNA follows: TGTGCCTGGAGTGGTGATAGCGGGGGGCTGAGCTCCTACAATGAGCAGTTCTTC. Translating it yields CAWSGDSGGLSSYNEQFF.

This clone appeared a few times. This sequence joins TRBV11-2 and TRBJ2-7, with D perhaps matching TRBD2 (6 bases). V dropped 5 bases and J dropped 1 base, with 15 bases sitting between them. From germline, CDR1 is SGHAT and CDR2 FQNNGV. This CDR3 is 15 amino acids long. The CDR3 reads CASSPRTTPSYEQYF. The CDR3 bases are TGTGCCAGCAGCCCACGGACTACCCCTTCCTACGAGCAGTACTTC.

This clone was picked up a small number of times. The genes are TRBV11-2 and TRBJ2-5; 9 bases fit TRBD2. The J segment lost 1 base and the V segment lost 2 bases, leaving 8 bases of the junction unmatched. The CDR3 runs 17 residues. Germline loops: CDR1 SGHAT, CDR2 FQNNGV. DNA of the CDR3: TGTGCCAGCAGCTTAAGACTTAGCGGGGGAGTCCAAGAGACCCAGTACTTC. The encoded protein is CASSLRLSGGVQETQYF.

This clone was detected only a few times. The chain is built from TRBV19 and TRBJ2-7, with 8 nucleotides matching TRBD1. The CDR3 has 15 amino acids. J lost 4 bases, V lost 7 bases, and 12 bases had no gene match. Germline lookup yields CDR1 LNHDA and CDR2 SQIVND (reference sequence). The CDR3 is CASTSAGTGDYEQYF. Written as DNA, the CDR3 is TGTGCCAGTACCAGCGCCGGGACAGGCGATTACGAGCAGTACTTC.

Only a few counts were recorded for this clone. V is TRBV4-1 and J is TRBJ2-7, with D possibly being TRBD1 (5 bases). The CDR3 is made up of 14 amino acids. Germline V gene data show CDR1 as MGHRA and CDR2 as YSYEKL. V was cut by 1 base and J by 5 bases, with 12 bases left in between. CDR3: CASSQVLRAHEQYF. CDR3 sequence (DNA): TGCGCCAGCAGCCAAGTGCTCAGGGCCCACGAGCAGTACTTC.

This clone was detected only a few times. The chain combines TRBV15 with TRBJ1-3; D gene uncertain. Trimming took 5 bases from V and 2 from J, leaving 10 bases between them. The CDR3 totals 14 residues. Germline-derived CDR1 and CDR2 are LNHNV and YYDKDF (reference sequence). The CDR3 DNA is TGTGCCACCAGCGGATTCGAAGCTGGAAACACCATATATTTT. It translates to CATSGFEAGNTIYF.

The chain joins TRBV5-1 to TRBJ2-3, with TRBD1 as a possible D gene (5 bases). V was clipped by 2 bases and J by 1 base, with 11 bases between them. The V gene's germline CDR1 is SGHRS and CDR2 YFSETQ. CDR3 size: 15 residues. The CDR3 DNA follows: TGCGCCAGCAGCTTAGGGGCCGGCGGCACAGATACGCAGTATTTT. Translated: CASSLGAGGTDTQYF.

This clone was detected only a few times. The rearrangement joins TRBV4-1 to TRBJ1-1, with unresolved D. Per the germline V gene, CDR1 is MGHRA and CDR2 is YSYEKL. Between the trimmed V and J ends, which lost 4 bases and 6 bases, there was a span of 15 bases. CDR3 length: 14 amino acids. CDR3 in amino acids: CASSPIGKFAEAFF. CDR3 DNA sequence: TGCGCCAGCAGCCCCATTGGTAAATTCGCTGAAGCTTTCTTT.

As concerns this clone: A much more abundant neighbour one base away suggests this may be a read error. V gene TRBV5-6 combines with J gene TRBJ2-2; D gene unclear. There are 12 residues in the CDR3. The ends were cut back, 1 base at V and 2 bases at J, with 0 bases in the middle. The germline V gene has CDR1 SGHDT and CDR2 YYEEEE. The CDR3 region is CASSLNTGELFF. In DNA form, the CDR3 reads TGTGCCAGCAGCTTGAACACCGGGGAGCTGTTTTTT.

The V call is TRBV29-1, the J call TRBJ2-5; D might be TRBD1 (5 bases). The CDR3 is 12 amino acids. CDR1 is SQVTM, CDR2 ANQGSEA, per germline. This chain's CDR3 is CSLADTRETQYF. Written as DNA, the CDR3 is TGCAGTCTTGCGGACACAAGAGAGACCCAGTACTTC.

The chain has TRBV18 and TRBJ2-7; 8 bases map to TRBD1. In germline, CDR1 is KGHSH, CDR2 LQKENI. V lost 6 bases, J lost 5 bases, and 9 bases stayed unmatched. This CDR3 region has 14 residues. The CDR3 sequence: CASSAGGPIDEQYF. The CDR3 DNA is TGTGCCAGCTCCGCAGGGGGCCCTATTGACGAGCAGTACTTC.

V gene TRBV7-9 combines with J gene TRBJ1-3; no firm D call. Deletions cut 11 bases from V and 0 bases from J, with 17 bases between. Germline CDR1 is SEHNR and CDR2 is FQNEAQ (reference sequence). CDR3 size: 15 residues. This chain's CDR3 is CAPGEGSSSGNTIYF. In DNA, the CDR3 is TGTGCCCCCGGGGAGGGCTCAAGCTCTGGAAACACCATATATTTT.

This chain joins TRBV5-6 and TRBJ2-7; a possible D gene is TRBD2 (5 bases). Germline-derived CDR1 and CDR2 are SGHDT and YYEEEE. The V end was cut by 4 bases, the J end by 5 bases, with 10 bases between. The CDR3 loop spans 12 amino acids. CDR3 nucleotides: TGTGCCAGCAGCCCCCCCGGGGACGAGCAGTACTTC. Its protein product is CASSPPGDEQYF.

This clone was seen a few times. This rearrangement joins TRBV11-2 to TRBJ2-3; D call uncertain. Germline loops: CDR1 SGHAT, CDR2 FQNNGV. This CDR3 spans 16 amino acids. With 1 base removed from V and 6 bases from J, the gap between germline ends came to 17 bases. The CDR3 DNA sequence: TGTGCCAGCAGCTTAGCCCACCCCGTGATCTCGGATACGCAGTATTTT. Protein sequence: CASSLAHPVISDTQYF.

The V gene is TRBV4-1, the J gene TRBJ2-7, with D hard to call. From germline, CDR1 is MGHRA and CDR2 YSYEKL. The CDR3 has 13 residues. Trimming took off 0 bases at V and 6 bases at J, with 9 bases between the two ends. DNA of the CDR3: TGCGCCAGCAGCCAAGATTTCGGGCGCGAGCAGTACTTC. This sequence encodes CASSQDFGREQYF.

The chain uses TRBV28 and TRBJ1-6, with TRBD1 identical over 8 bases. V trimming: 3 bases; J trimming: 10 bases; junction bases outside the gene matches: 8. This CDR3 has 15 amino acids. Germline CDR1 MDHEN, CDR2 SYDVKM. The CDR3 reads CASSLPTGEESPLHF. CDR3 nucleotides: TGTGCCAGCAGTTTGCCGACAGGGGAGGAATCACCCCTCCACTTT.

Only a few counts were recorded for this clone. In DNA, the CDR3 is TGTGCCAGCAGCCAGATAGGCCCCACAGATACGCAGTATTTT. Translating it yields CASSQIGPTDTQYF. The chain has TRBV9 and TRBJ2-3; no clear D gene. Per germline, CDR1 SGDLS and CDR2 YYNGEE. The CDR3 is made up of 14 amino acids. Trimming cost V 4 bases and J 2 bases, with 11 bases left between them.

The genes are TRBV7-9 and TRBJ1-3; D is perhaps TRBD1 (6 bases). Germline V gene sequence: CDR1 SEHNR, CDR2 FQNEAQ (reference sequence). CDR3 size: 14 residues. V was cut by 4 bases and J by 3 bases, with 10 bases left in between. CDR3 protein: CASSSRQVGNTIYF. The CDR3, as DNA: TGTGCCAGCAGCTCCAGACAGGTTGGAAACACCATATATTTT.

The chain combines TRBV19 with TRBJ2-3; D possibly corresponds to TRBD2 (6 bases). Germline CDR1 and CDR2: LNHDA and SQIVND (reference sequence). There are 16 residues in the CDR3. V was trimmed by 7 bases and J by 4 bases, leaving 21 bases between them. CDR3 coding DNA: TGTGCCAGTACCACCTTAGGCGGGGCGAGGTCAGATACGCAGTATTTT. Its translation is CASTTLGGARSDTQYF.

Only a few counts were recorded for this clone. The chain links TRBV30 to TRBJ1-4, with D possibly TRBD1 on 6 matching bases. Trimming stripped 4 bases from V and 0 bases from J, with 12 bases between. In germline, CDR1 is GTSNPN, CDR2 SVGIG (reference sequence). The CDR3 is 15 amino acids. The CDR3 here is CAWTDRSATNEKLFF. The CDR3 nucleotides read TGTGCCTGGACCGACAGGTCAGCAACTAATGAAAAACTGTTTTTT.

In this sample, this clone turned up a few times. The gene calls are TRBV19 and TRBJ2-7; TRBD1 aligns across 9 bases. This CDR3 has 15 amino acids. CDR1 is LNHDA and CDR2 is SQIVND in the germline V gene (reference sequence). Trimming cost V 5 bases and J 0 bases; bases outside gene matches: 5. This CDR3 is CASSVDRGFSYEQYF. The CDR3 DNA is TGTGCCAGTAGTGTCGACAGGGGGTTCTCCTACGAGCAGTACTTC.

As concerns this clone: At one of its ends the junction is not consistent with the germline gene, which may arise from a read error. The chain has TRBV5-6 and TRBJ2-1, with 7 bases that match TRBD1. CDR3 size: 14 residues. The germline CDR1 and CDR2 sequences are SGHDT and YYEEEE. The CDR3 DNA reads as TGTGCCAGCGCTCTGGGACAGCCCTACGATGAGCAGTTCTTC. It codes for CASALGQPYDEQFF.

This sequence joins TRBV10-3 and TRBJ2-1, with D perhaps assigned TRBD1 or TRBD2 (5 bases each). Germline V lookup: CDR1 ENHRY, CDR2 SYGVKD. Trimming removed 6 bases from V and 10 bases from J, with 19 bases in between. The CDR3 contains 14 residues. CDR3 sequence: CAIRGTSTLDEQFF. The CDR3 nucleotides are TGTGCCATCAGGGGGACGTCGACCCTCGACGAGCAGTTCTTC.

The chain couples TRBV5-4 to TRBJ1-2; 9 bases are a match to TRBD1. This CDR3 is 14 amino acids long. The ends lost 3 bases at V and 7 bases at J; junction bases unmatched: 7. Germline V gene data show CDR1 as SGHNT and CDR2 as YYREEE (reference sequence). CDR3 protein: CASSWGQGLAGYTF. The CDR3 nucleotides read TGTGCCAGCAGCTGGGGACAGGGTTTGGCTGGCTACACCTTC.

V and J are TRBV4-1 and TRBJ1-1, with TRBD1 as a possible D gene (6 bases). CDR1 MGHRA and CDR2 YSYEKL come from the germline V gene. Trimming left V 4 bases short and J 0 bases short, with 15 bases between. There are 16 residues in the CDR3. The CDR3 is CASSPGVGRLNTEAFF. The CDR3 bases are TGCGCCAGCAGCCCAGGGGTTGGACGCCTGAACACTGAAGCTTTCTTT.